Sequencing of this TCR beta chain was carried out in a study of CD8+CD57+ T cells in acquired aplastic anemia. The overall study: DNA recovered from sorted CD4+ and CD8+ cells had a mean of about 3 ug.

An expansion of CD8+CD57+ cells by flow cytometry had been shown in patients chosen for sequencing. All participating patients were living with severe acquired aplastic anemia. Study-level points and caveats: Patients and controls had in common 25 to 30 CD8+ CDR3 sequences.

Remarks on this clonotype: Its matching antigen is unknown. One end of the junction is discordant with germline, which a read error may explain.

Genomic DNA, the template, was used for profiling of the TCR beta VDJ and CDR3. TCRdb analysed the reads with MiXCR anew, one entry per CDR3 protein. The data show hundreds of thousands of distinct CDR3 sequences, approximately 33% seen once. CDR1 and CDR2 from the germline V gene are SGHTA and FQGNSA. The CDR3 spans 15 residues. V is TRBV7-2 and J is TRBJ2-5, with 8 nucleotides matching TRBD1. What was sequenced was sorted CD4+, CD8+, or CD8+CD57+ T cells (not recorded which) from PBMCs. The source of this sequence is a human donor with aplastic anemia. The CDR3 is CAGSGSDRVKETQYF. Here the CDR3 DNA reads TGTGCCGGCAGCGGATCGGACAGGGTCAAAGAGACCCAGTACTTC.